This passage covers 5 T cell receptor beta chains from one sample sequenced in a study of blood T cell repertoires in COVID-19. The data were produced by immunoSEQ multiplex PCR, yet TCRdb's version contains in-frame clones alone and is incomplete. The sample yields around 260,000 clones, roughly 88% seen once. Sequencing used peripheral blood. Receptor source: a human donor with COVID-19, enrolled during active disease. The donor label of this sample is uncertain.

The V gene is TRBV29-1, the J gene TRBJ2-1; 12 nucleotides agree with TRBD2. CDR1 SQVTM and CDR2 ANQGSEA come from the germline V gene. The junction had 1 base not matched to a gene; V was cut back by 4 bases and J by 6 bases. The CDR3 consists of 13 residues. CDR3 residues: CSVASGRVNEQFF. For the CDR3, the DNA is TGCAGCGTTGCTAGCGGGAGGGTCAATGAGCAGTTCTTC.

This chain uses TRBV2 with TRBJ1-4; 8 nucleotides align to TRBD1. The CDR3 runs 16 residues. V lost 8 bases and J lost 6; bases outside the gene matches: 14. Per the germline V gene, CDR1 is SNHLY and CDR2 is FYNNEI. CDR3 protein: CASLGTGGNKDEKLFF. As DNA, the CDR3 is TGTGCCAGCCTGGGAACAGGGGGGAATAAAGATGAAAAACTGTTTTTT.

The CDR3 nucleotides are TGTGCCAGCAGCTTAGAGACTAGAAGCTACGAGCAGTACTTC. Protein sequence: CASSLETRSYEQYF. The rearrangement links TRBV7-2 to TRBJ2-7; D is possibly TRBD2 (6 bases). V was clipped by 1 base and J by 3 bases, with 10 bases between them. This CDR3 is 14 amino acids long. The germline V gene encodes CDR1 SGHTA and CDR2 FQGNSA.

The chain's CDR3 is CASSDMGQGDGYTF. CDR3 in DNA: TGTGCCAGCAGCGATATGGGACAAGGGGACGGCTACACCTTC. J is TRBJ1-2 and V is TRBV9; tentatively, D is TRBD1 (6 bases). V shed 3 bases and J shed 8 bases, with 17 bases lying between them. The CDR3 extends over 14 amino acids. Germline loops: CDR1 SGDLS, CDR2 YYNGEE.

Only one count was recorded for this clone. This sequence joins TRBV19 and TRBJ1-5, with TRBD1 as a possible D gene (6 bases). Looked up from germline, CDR1 is LNHDA and CDR2 is SQIVND (reference sequence). This CDR3 contains 16 residues. V was pared by 5 bases and J by 3 bases, with 17 bases between. CDR3 DNA: TGTGCCAGTAGTGTTCCCCCGGGACAAAACAATCAGCCCCAGCATTTT. Its protein product is CASSVPPGQNNQPQHF. Variable domain in full (rest from reference TRBV19 and TRBJ1-5): DGGITQSPKYLFRKEGQNVTLSCEQNLNHDAMYWYRQDPGQGLRLIYYSQIVNDFQKGDIAEGYSVSREKKESFPLTVTSAQKNPTAFYLCASSVPPGQNNQPQHFGDGTRLSIL.